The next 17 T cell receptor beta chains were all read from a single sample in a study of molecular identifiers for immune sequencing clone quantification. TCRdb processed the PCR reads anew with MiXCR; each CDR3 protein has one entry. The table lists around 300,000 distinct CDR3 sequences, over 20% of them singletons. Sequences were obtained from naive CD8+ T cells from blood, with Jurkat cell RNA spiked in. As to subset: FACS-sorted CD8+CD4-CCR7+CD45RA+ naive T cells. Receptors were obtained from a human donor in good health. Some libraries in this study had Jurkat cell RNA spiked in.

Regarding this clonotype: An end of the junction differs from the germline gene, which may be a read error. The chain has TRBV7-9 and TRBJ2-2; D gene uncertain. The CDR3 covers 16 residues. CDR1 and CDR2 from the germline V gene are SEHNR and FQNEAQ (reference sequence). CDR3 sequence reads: CASNLGFGLNTGELFF. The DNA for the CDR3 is TGTGCCAGCAACTTAGGATTCGGTCTGAACACCGGGGAGCTGTTTTTT. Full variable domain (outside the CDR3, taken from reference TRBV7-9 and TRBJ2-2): DTGVSQNPRHKITKRGQNVTFRCDPISEHNRLYWYRQTLGQGPEFLTYFQNEAQLEKSRLLSDRFSAERPKGSFSTLEIQRTEQGDSAMYLCASNLGFGLNTGELFFGEGSRLTVL.

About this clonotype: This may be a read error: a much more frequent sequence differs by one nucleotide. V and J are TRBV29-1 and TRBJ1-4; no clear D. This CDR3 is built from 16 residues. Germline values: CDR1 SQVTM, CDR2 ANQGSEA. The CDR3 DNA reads TGCAGCGTTGAAGACAGCTTAGGAGGAACTAATGGAAAACTGTTTTTT. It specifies CSVEDSLGGTNGKLFF.

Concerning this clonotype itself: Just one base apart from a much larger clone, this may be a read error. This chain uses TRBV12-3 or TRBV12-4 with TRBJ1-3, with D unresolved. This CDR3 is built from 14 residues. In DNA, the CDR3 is TGTGCCAGCAGCTCACTGGTTTCTGGAGACACCATATATTTT. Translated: CASSSLVSGDTIYF.

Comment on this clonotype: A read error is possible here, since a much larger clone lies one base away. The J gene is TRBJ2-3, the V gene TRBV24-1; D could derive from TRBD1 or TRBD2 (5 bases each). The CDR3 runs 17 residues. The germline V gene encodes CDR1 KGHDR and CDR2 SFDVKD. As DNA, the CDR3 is TGTGCCACCAGTGATCCAGCCGGGACCCATGGACCAGATACGCGGTATTTT. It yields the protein CATSDPAGTHGPDTRYF.

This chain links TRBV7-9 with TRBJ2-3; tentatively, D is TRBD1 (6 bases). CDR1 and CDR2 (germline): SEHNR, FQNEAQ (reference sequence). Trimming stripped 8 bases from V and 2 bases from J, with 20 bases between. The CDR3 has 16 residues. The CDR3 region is CASGGFGGVPTDTQYF. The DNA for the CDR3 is TGTGCCAGCGGGGGCTTTGGGGGAGTTCCCACAGATACGCAGTATTTT.

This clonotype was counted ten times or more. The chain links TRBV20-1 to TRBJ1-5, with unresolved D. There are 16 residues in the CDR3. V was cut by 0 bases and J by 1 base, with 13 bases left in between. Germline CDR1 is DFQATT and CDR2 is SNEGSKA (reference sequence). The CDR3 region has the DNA TGCAGTGCTAGAGATAGGCTGGGGTACAGCAATCAGCCCCAGCATTTT. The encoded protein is CSARDRLGYSNQPQHF.

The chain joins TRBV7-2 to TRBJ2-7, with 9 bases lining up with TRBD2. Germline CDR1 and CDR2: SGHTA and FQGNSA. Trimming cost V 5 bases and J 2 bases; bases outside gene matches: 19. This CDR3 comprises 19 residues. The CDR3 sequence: CASSLWSTSGPGPPYEQYF. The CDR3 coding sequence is TGTGCCAGCAGCCTCTGGTCTACTAGCGGGCCCGGGCCCCCCTACGAGCAGTACTTC.

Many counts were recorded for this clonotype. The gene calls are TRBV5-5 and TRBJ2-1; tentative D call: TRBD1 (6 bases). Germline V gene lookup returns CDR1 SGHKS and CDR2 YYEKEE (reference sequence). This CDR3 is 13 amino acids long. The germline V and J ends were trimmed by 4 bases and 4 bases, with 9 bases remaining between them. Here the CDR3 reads CASSQTGYNEQFF. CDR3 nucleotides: TGTGCCAGCAGCCAGACAGGTTACAATGAGCAGTTCTTC.

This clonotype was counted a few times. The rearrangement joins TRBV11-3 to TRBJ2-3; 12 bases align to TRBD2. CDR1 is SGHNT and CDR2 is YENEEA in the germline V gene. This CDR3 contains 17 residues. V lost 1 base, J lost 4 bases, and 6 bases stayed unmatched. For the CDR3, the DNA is TGTGCCAGCAGCTTAGGAGGGCTAGCGGGGGGGCCAGATACGCAGTATTTT. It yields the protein CASSLGGLAGGPDTQYF.

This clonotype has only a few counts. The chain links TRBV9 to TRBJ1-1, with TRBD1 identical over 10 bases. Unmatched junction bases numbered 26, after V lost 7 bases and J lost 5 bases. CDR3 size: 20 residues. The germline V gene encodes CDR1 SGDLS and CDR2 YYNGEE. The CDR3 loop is CASEPQEGVISGQGRTEAFF. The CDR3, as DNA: TGTGCCAGCGAACCCCAGGAGGGAGTGATATCGGGACAGGGGAGAACTGAAGCTTTCTTT.

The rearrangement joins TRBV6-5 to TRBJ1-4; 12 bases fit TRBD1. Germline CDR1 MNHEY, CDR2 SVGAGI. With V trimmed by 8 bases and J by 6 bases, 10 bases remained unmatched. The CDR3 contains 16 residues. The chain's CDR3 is CASSPFGTGGDEKLFF. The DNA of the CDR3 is TGTGCCAGCTCCCCATTCGGGACAGGGGGCGATGAAAAACTGTTTTTT.

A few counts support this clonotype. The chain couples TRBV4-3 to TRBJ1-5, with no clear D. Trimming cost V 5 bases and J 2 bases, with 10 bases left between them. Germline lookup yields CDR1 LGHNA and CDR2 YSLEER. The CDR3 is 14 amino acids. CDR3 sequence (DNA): TGCGCCAGCAGCTTCCGGACGGGCAATCAGCCCCAGCATTTT. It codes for CASSFRTGNQPQHF.

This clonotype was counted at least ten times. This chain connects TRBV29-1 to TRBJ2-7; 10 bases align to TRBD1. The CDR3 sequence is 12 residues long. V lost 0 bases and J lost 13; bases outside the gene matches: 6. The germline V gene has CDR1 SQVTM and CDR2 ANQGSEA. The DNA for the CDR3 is TGCAGCGTTGAAGATCGGGGGACAGGGGCTTACTTC. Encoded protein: CSVEDRGTGAYF.

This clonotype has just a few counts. The CDR3 nucleotides are TGTGCCAGTAGTATGACAGGGGGCGGTTCTGAAGCTTTCTTT. Translated, it gives CASSMTGGGSEAFF. This chain links TRBV19 with TRBJ1-1, with 10 bases identical to TRBD1. Germline V CDR1 and CDR2: LNHDA, SQIVND (reference sequence). The CDR3 spans 14 residues. Germline trimming cut 3 bases from V and 6 bases from J; bases unmatched to any gene: 4.

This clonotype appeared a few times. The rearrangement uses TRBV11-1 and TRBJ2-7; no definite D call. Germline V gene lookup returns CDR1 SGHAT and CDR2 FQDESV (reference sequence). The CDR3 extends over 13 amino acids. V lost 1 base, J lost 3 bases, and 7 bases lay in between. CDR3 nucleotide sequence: TGTGCCAGCAGCTTAGGACACCTCTACGAGCAGTACTTC. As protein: CASSLGHLYEQYF.

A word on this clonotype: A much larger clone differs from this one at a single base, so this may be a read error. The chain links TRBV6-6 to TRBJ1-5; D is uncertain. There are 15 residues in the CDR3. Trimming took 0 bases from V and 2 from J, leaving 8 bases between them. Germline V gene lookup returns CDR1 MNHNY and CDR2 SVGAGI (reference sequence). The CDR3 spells CASSYSHDGNQPQHF. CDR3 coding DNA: TGTGCCAGCAGTTACTCGCACGACGGCAATCAGCCCCAGCATTTT.

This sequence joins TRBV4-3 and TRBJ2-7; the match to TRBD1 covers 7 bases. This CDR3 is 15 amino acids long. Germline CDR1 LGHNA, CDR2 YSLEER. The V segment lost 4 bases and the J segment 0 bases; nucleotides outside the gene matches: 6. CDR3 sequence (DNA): TGCGCCAGCAGCCCAAATACAGGGGTCTCCTACGAGCAGTACTTC. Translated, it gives CASSPNTGVSYEQYF.